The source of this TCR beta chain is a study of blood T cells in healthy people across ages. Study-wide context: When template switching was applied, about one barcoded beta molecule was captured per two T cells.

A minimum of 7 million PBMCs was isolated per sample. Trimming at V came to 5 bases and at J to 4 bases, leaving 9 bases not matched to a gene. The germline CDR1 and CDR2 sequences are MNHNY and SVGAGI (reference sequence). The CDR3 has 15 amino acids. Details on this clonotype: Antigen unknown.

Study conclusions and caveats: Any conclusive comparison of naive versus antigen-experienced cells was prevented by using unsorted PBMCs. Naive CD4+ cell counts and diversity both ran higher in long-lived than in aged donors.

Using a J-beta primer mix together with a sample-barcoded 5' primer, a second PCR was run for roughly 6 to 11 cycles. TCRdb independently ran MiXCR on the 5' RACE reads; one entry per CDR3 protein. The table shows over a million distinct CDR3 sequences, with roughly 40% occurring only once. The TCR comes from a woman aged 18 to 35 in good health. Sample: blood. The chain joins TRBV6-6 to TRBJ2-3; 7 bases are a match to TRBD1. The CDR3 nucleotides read TGTGCCAGCAGTACTTTTCGAGGGGGCCCAGATACGCAGTATTTT. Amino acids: CASSTFRGGPDTQYF.